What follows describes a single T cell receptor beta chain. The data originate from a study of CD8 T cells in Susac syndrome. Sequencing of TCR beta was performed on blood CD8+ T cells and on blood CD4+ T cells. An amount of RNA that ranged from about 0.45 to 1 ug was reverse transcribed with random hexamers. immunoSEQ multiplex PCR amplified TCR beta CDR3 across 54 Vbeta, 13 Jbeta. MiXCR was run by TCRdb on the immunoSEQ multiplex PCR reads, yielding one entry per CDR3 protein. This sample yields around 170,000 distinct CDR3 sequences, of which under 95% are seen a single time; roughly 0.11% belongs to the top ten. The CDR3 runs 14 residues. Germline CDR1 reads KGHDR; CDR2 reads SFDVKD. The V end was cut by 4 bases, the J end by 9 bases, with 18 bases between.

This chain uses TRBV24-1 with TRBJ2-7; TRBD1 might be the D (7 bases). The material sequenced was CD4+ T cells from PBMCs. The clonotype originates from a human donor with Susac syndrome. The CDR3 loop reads CATSDSRQGGVQYF. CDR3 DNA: TGTGCCACCAGTGACTCGAGACAGGGAGGTGTGCAGTACTTC.